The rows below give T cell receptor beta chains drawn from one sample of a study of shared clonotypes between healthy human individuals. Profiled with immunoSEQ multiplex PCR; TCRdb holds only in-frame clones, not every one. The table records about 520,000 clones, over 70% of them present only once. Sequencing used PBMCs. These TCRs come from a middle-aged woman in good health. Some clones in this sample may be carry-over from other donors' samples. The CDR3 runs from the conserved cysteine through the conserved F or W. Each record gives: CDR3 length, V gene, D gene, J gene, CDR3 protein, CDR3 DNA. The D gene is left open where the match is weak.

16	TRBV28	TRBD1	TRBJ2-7	CASTPGQAFLPREQYF	TGTGCCAGCACCCCGGGACAGGCATTTCTTCCCCGTGAGCAGTACTTC
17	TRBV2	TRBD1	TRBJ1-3	CASSARTGGRSGNTIYF	TGTGCCAGCAGTGCCCGGACAGGGGGCCGCTCTGGAAACACCATATATTTT
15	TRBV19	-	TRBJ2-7	CASSIAGRSSYEQYF	TGTGCCAGTAGTATCGCAGGACGAAGCTCCTACGAGCAGTACTTC
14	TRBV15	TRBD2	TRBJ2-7	CATRSSGGSDEQYF	TGTGCCACCAGATCGTCGGGAGGGTCCGACGAGCAGTACTTC
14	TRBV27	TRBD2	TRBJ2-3	CASKASGPTDTQYF	TGTGCCAGCAAGGCTAGCGGACCCACAGATACGCAGTATTTT
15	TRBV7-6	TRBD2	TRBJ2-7	CASSLVPAGDGEQYF	TGTGCCAGCAGCTTAGTTCCAGCGGGAGACGGCGAGCAGTACTTC
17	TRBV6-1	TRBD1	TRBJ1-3	CASSVRDRDSSGNTIYF	TGTGCCAGCAGTGTCCGGGACAGGGACAGCTCTGGAAACACCATATATTTT
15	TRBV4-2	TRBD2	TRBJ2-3	CASSQGTSGRNAQYF	TGTGCCAGCAGCCAAGGTACTAGCGGGAGAAATGCGCAGTATTTT
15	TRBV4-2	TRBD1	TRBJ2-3	CASSQEGQETDTQYF	TGTGCCAGCAGCCAAGAGGGACAGGAGACAGATACGCAGTATTTT
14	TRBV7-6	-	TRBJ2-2	CASSLVLNTGELFF	TGTGCCAGCAGCTTAGTACTGAACACCGGGGAGCTGTTTTTT